The present T cell receptor beta chain was sequenced within a study of graft-versus-host responses after intestinal transplantation. Study details: All recipients got anti-thymocyte globulin induction, then tacrolimus and steroids for approximately 3 years.

The germline V gene encodes CDR1 SEHNR and CDR2 FQNEAQ (reference sequence). The CDR3 runs to 16 residues. V gave up 2 bases and J gave up 0 bases, with 12 bases separating them. The table came from immunoSEQ multiplex PCR; TCRdb's copy has only in-frame clones and leaves some out. The repertoire has 130,000 or so clones, about nine tenths of them found once; the top ten carry about 0.2%. Worth noting for this clone: Its antigen is not known.

General study points: Association was observed between peak circulating GvH clone levels and early post-transplant HvG declines.

The chain combines TRBV7-9 with TRBJ2-3, with D maybe TRBD2 (6 bases). The sequencing used unstimulated CD4+ T cells sorted from spleen or lymph node cells, collected before intestinal transplant. The sequence came from a human donor who received an intestinal transplant. CDR3 in amino acids: CASSLSAGPSTDTQYF. As DNA, the CDR3 is TGTGCCAGCAGCTTAAGTGCGGGGCCTAGCACAGATACGCAGTATTTT.